Listed below are T cell receptor beta chains from one sample, sequenced in a study of blood T cell repertoires in COVID-19. Sequencing was performed with immunoSEQ multiplex PCR; in TCRdb, only in-frame clones are kept and a portion is missing. The sample has some 240,000 clones, roughly 84% seen once. The sequencing sample was made of peripheral blood. The receptors here all came from a man in his forties or fifties with active or convalescent COVID-19. Both conserved end residues are part of each CDR3. The order of the fields is clone size, D gene, J gene, V gene, CDR3 DNA, CDR3 protein. D genes are given only for firm matches. For some rows the clone size is stated as once, few or many, or as a class when expanded; others skip it.

clone_size: NA
d_call: TRBD1
j_call: TRBJ1-5
v_call: TRBV28
cdr3_nt: TGTGCCAGCATCACGACAGGGTCGAATCAGCCCCAGCATTTT
cdr3_aa: CASITTGSNQPQHF

clone_size: once
d_call: TRBD2
j_call: TRBJ2-7
v_call: TRBV28
cdr3_nt: TGTGCCAGCAGTCGATGGACTAGCGGGCCCGACGAGCAGTACTTC
cdr3_aa: CASSRWTSGPDEQYF

clone_size: NA
d_call: TRBD1
j_call: TRBJ1-5
v_call: TRBV27
cdr3_nt: TGTGCCAGCGTCTGGGCAGGGGGCGTAAATCAGCCCCAGCATTTT
cdr3_aa: CASVWAGGVNQPQHF

clone_size: NA
d_call: NA
j_call: TRBJ2-1
v_call: TRBV6-2/TRBV6-3
cdr3_nt: TGTGCCAGCACCCCTACAGGGATCTCCTTATTCAATGAGCAGTTCTTC
cdr3_aa: CASTPTGISLFNEQFF

clone_size: NA
d_call: TRBD1
j_call: TRBJ2-7
v_call: TRBV28
cdr3_nt: TGTGCCAGCAGTTTGGGACAGGGAACCTACGAGCAGTACTTC
cdr3_aa: CASSLGQGTYEQYF

clone_size: NA
d_call: NA
j_call: TRBJ1-4
v_call: TRBV7-9
cdr3_nt: TGTGCCAGCAGCTTGGCCCAGGGATTTGAGGAAAAACTGTTTTTT
cdr3_aa: CASSLAQGFEEKLFF

clone_size: NA
d_call: NA
j_call: TRBJ1-6
v_call: TRBV7-2
cdr3_nt: TGTGCCAGCACTTTAGCAGGGGATTCACCCCTCCACTTT
cdr3_aa: CASTLAGDSPLHF

clone_size: NA
d_call: NA
j_call: TRBJ1-1
v_call: TRBV7-3
cdr3_nt: TGTGCCAGCAGCTACAGGGTGAACACTGAAGCTTTCTTT
cdr3_aa: CASSYRVNTEAFF

clone_size: NA
d_call: NA
j_call: TRBJ1-2
v_call: TRBV18
cdr3_nt: TGTGCCAGCTCATCCGAGACAGGTAGTAGTTATGGCTACACCTTC
cdr3_aa: CASSSETGSSYGYTF

clone_size: NA
d_call: TRBD2
j_call: TRBJ2-3
v_call: TRBV28
cdr3_nt: TGTGCCAGCTGGACTAGCGGGAGCACAGATACGCAGTATTTT
cdr3_aa: CASWTSGSTDTQYF

clone_size: few
d_call: TRBD1
j_call: TRBJ1-6
v_call: TRBV7-8
cdr3_nt: TGTGCCAGCAGCTGGGACAGAGGTGGCGGCTCACCCCTCCACTTT
cdr3_aa: CASSWDRGGGSPLHF

clone_size: NA
d_call: NA
j_call: TRBJ1-2
v_call: TRBV18
cdr3_nt: TGTGCCAGCTCGTTCGGGGGTGGCTACACCTTC
cdr3_aa: CASSFGGGYTF

clone_size: NA
d_call: NA
j_call: TRBJ2-7
v_call: TRBV5-1
cdr3_nt: TGCGCCAGCAGCTTAACCGGGAGTAACGAGCAGTACTTC
cdr3_aa: CASSLTGSNEQYF

clone_size: NA
d_call: NA
j_call: TRBJ2-6
v_call: TRBV7-2
cdr3_nt: TGTGCCAGCAGCTTAAAGGGGGGGCCTTCTGGGGCCAACGTCCTGACTTTC
cdr3_aa: CASSLKGGPSGANVLTF